Following are 17 T cell receptor beta chains from one sample sequenced in a study of identical twins (dated by TCRdb to about 2016). Library generation was performed with 5' RACE. Data came from an Illumina HiSeq 2000. TCRdb reran the public reads through fastp at Q25 and MiXCR, keeping productive beta chains. Records with the same CDR3 protein are collapsed into one entry carrying the most frequent genes and DNA. This sample lists 1.5 million to 2 million distinct CDR3 sequences; around 33% were detected once. Clones ranked in the top ten supply more than 0.25% of the sample. The sequenced material came from cord blood. The source is a newborn girl in good health.

The rearrangement joins TRBV14 to TRBJ2-7; 7 bases line up with TRBD1. The trim removed 3 bases at V and 5 bases at J, leaving 7 bases unmatched. The CDR3 contains 14 residues. Looked up from germline, CDR1 is SGHDN and CDR2 is FVKESK. CDR3 sequence (DNA): TGTGCCAGCAGCCACCCCACAGGGGTCCACGAGCAGTACTTC. Protein product: CASSHPTGVHEQYF.

This clonotype was recorded a few times. This chain links TRBV7-2 with TRBJ1-6, with D possibly TRBD1 on 5 matching bases. The CDR3 has 15 residues. V was shortened by 2 bases and J by 8 bases, with 13 bases between the two germline ends. Germline values: CDR1 SGHTA, CDR2 FQGNSA. The CDR3 region is CASSLLRVRDSPLHF. For the CDR3, the DNA is TGTGCCAGCAGCTTACTCAGGGTGCGGGATTCACCCCTCCACTTT.

In this sample, this clonotype turned up a few times. The J gene is TRBJ2-7, the V gene TRBV5-1; D is unresolved. The germline V gene encodes CDR1 SGHRS and CDR2 YFSETQ. The CDR3 extends over 16 amino acids. Trimming took off 0 bases at V and 0 bases at J, with 13 bases between the two ends. CDR3 in amino acids: CASSLADLTLSYEQYF. The CDR3 nucleotides read TGCGCCAGCAGCTTGGCCGATCTCACACTCTCCTACGAGCAGTACTTC.

The sample holds a few counts of this clonotype. The rearrangement links TRBV6-5 to TRBJ2-7; 7 bases line up with TRBD1. J gave up 0 bases and V 2 bases, and 4 bases lay outside the gene matches. This CDR3 is 15 amino acids long. Germline V gene data show CDR1 as MNHEY and CDR2 as SVGAGI. The CDR3 DNA is TGTGCCAGCAGTTACAGGGGGCAAAGCTCCTACGAGCAGTACTTC. The encoded protein is CASSYRGQSSYEQYF.

This clonotype occurred a few times. The chain couples TRBV7-8 to TRBJ2-7, with TRBD2 identical over 8 bases. Germline CDR1 and CDR2: SGHVS and FQNEAQ. CDR3 length equals 20 residues. The V and J ends lost 1 base and 3 bases, in that order; junction bases with no gene match: 20. Here the CDR3 DNA reads TGTGCCAGCAGCTTAGTAAAACCGGGACTAGTTGCTTTGGGGTTCTACGAGCAGTACTTC. It encodes CASSLVKPGLVALGFYEQYF. The full variable domain, in which reference TRBV7-8 and TRBJ2-7 provide the parts outside the CDR3, is GAGVSQSPRYKVAKRGQDVALRCDPISGHVSLFWYQQALGQGPEFLTYFQNEAQLDKSGLPSDRFFAERPEGSVSTLKIQRTQQEDSAVYLCASSLVKPGLVALGFYEQYFGPGTRLTVT.

This clonotype was seen more than once but under ten times. The J gene is TRBJ2-7, the V gene TRBV4-2, with a possible D match to TRBD2 (5 bases). The germline gives CDR1 LGHNA, CDR2 YNFKEQ. The length of the CDR3 is 15 residues. The V and J ends lost 0 bases and 3 bases respectively, with 12 bases between them. DNA for the CDR3: TGTGCCAGCAGCCAAGACGTACAGAGGGACTACGAGCAGTACTTC. It specifies CASSQDVQRDYEQYF.

This clonotype was observed a handful of times. This rearrangement joins TRBV18 to TRBJ2-4; D is perhaps TRBD2 (5 bases). The J call may be incorrect, as the DNA end agrees better with TRBJ2-7. Germline V lookup: CDR1 KGHSH, CDR2 LQKENI. This CDR3 contains 15 residues. The CDR3: CASSPNEGIPYEQYF. In DNA, the CDR3 is TGTGCCAGCTCACCAAACGAGGGTATCCCCTACGAGCAGTACTTC.

In its sample, this clonotype was seen a few times. The genes are TRBV12-3 or TRBV12-4 and TRBJ2-6; tentative D call: TRBD1 (6 bases). The CDR3 is 19 residues long. The V and J ends lost 2 bases and 0 bases respectively, with 17 bases between them. CDR3 amino acids: CASSLSLGTRSSGANVLTF. The CDR3 DNA reads as TGTGCCAGCAGTTTAAGTTTAGGGACAAGGAGCTCTGGGGCCAACGTCCTGACTTTC.

The chain has TRBV9 and TRBJ2-7; possible D gene TRBD2, 5 bases. CDR1 is SGDLS and CDR2 is YYNGEE in the germline V gene. CDR3 length equals 13 residues. The ends were cut back, 0 bases at V and 7 bases at J, with 11 bases in the middle. The CDR3 DNA sequence: TGTGCCAGCAGCGTAGGACTATTTTATGAGCAGTACTTC. Encoded protein: CASSVGLFYEQYF.

The V call is TRBV20-1, the J call TRBJ1-2, with 7 bases fitting TRBD1. Germline V lookup: CDR1 DFQATT, CDR2 SNEGSKA (reference sequence). The CDR3 has 13 residues. Losses at the gene ends were 1 base for V and 5 bases for J; bases not matched to a gene: 4. The DNA for the CDR3 is TGCAGTGCTAGAGGACAGGGCGTGTATGGCTACACCTTC. Translated, it gives CSARGQGVYGYTF.

The genes are TRBV20-1 and TRBJ2-7; D ambiguous. V was shortened by 0 bases and J by 0 bases, with 12 bases between the two germline ends. Germline values: CDR1 DFQATT, CDR2 SNEGSKA (reference sequence). The CDR3 loop spans 15 amino acids. The CDR3 sequence: CSARDSGGTSYEQYF. CDR3 DNA sequence: TGCAGTGCTAGAGATTCAGGCGGTACCTCCTACGAGCAGTACTTC.

The V and J genes are TRBV12-3 or TRBV12-4 and TRBJ1-1, with TRBD1 matching over 11 bases. Trimming cost V 6 bases and J 1 base; bases outside gene matches: 7. The CDR3 is 16 amino acids. CDR3 protein: CASRNRDRGWNTEAFF. CDR3 DNA sequence: TGTGCCAGCAGAAATCGGGACAGGGGGTGGAACACTGAAGCTTTCTTT.

This clonotype was picked up a small number of times. The V gene is TRBV9, the J gene TRBJ2-5, with 7 bases identical to TRBD2. CDR1 and CDR2 (germline): SGDLS, YYNGEE. The CDR3 contains 14 residues. The J segment lost 2 bases and the V segment lost 4 bases, leaving 5 bases of the junction unmatched. In DNA, the CDR3 is TGTGCCAGCAGCAACCCCGGGGGGCAAGAGACCCAGTACTTC. Amino acids: CASSNPGGQETQYF.

The CDR3 loop reads CAISPGAGEAFF. The CDR3 DNA is TGTGCCATCAGCCCCGGGGCCGGGGAAGCTTTCTTT. The chain has TRBV10-3 and TRBJ1-1, with a possible D match to TRBD1 (5 bases). The V end was cut by 6 bases, the J end by 8 bases, with 13 bases between. Germline V gene data show CDR1 as ENHRY and CDR2 as SYGVKD. The CDR3 spans 12 residues.

The chain carries TRBV20-1 and TRBJ2-3, with D hard to call. This CDR3 has 13 amino acids. Trimming stripped 4 bases from V and 1 base from J, with 9 bases between. Germline CDR1 and CDR2: DFQATT and SNEGSKA (reference sequence). This CDR3 is CSATSAGTDTQYF. The CDR3 nucleotides read TGCAGTGCTACGTCGGCCGGCACAGATACGCAGTATTTT.

V usage is TRBV6-6 and J usage is TRBJ2-7; D might be TRBD2 (6 bases). The CDR3 sequence is 16 residues long. In germline, CDR1 is MNHNY, CDR2 SVGAGI (reference sequence). Trimming stripped 5 bases from V and 3 bases from J, with 20 bases between. The CDR3 loop is CASSPRPGLQFYEQYF. For the CDR3, the DNA is TGTGCCAGCAGTCCCCGACCGGGACTGCAATTCTACGAGCAGTACTTC.

This clonotype came up a few times. The chain joins TRBV20-1 to TRBJ2-1, with a weak D call TRBD2 (6 bases). Per the germline V gene, CDR1 is DFQATT and CDR2 is SNEGSKA (reference sequence). The CDR3 totals 17 residues. V shed 2 bases and J shed 1 base, with 18 bases lying between them. For the CDR3, the DNA is TGCAGTGCTAGACAACCGGGACTTTCTCTATCCTACAATGAGCAGTTCTTC. Amino acids: CSARQPGLSLSYNEQFF.